These 32 T cell receptor beta chains share one sample of origin, sequenced in a study of blood T cell repertoires in COVID-19. The assay was immunoSEQ multiplex PCR, and TCRdb's table has in-frame clones only and misses some. The table has 290,000 or so clones, almost 90% seen once. Input material: PBMCs or T cells enriched from blood (not recorded which). These TCRs come from a woman aged 18-29 years with acute COVID-19.

The V call is TRBV6-5, the J call TRBJ1-5; no firm D call. Looked up from germline, CDR1 is MNHEY and CDR2 is SVGAGI. Trimming stripped 4 bases from V and 9 bases from J, with 13 bases between. The CDR3 has 13 amino acids. The CDR3 protein is CASSLSIEAPQHF. The CDR3 DNA reads as TGTGCCAGCAGTTTGTCGATCGAGGCGCCCCAGCATTTT.

The CDR3 spells CASSLSYQGNEQFF. DNA for the CDR3: TGTGCCAGCAGCTTATCTTACCAGGGCAATGAGCAGTTCTTC. The gene calls are TRBV7-2 and TRBJ2-1; perhaps TRBD1 as D (5 bases). Germline CDR1 reads SGHTA; CDR2 reads FQGNSA. The germline V and J ends were trimmed by 2 bases and 6 bases, with 11 bases remaining between them. The CDR3 covers 14 residues.

The rearrangement uses TRBV28 and TRBJ1-2; possibly TRBD1 for D (6 bases). The ends were cut back, 3 bases at V and 8 bases at J, with 16 bases in the middle. The CDR3 totals 14 residues. Looked up from germline, CDR1 is MDHEN and CDR2 is SYDVKM. The CDR3 region is CASSFSTGLDGYTF. The DNA of the CDR3 is TGTGCCAGCAGTTTCTCCACAGGGCTTGACGGCTACACCTTC.

This chain links TRBV12-3 or TRBV12-4 with TRBJ2-2, with D unresolved. The CDR3 consists of 13 residues. Between the trimmed V and J ends, which lost 6 bases and 3 bases, there was a span of 8 bases. This CDR3 is CASSDGDTGELFF. The CDR3, as DNA: TGTGCCAGCAGCGACGGAGACACCGGGGAGCTGTTTTTT.

CDR3 sequence reads: CASSLEQNYGYTF. The DNA of the CDR3 is TGCGCCAGCAGCTTGGAACAGAACTATGGCTACACCTTC. The V gene is TRBV5-1, the J gene TRBJ1-2; D gene ambiguous. V was pared by 0 bases and J by 2 bases, with 5 bases between. The CDR3 spans 13 residues. CDR1 SGHRS and CDR2 YFSETQ come from the germline V gene.

The chain uses TRBV28 and TRBJ1-1; 8 nucleotides match TRBD1. The CDR3 spans 13 residues. V shed 6 bases, J shed 4 bases, and the junction held 4 bases outside the gene matches. In germline, CDR1 is MDHEN, CDR2 SYDVKM. The CDR3 bases are TGTGCCAGCAGGGCAGGGGGCCCCACTGAAGCTTTCTTT. This gives the protein CASRAGGPTEAFF.

This clone was observed a single time. DNA of the CDR3: TGTGCCAGCAGCCCAGGGGCGGGAGGTAATAATGAGCAGTTCTTC. As protein: CASSPGAGGNNEQFF. This chain joins TRBV3-1 (or the pseudogene TRBV3-2) and TRBJ2-1; 8 positions match TRBD2. The CDR3 is 15 residues long. V dropped 4 bases and J dropped 7; count of bases not matched to a gene: 9. Looked up from germline, CDR1 is LGHDT and CDR2 is YNNKEL (reference sequence).

The chain has TRBV6-5 and TRBJ2-7; 7 positions agree with TRBD1. Germline assignment: CDR1 MNHEY and CDR2 SVGAGI. This CDR3 has 15 residues. V shed 7 bases and J 5 bases; nucleotides not matched to a gene: 14. The CDR3 sequence is CASTDGAQGRNEQYF. The CDR3 nucleotides read TGTGCCAGCACCGATGGGGCACAGGGGCGGAACGAGCAGTACTTC.

The chain uses TRBV2 and TRBJ1-5, with 7 bases matching TRBD1. CDR1 is SNHLY and CDR2 is FYNNEI in the germline V gene. V was clipped by 7 bases and J by 3 bases; unmatched bases: 3. The CDR3 consists of 13 residues. Written as DNA, the CDR3 is TGTGCCAGCACTAGGGGGCTCAATCAGCCCCAGCATTTT. The encoded protein is CASTRGLNQPQHF.

This sequence joins TRBV11-3 and TRBJ2-2, with D tentatively TRBD2 (6 bases). Trimming shortened V by 6 bases and J by 0 bases, and 11 bases separated the two germline ends. Germline V lookup: CDR1 SGHNT, CDR2 YENEEA. This CDR3 contains 15 residues. CDR3 DNA sequence: TGTGCCAGCAGACGTGGGACTTCGAACACCGGGGAGCTGTTTTTT. Protein sequence: CASRRGTSNTGELFF.

This clone was seen a handful of times. Additional DNA sequences in this sample encode the identical CDR3. This sequence joins TRBV6-5 and TRBJ2-7; a possible D gene is TRBD2 (6 bases). The CDR3 extends over 14 amino acids. Germline values: CDR1 MNHEY, CDR2 SVGAGI. The V and J ends lost 0 bases and 0 bases respectively, with 6 bases between them. The CDR3: CASSYSRDSYEQYF. Written as DNA, the CDR3 is TGTGCCAGCAGTTACTCGCGGGACTCCTACGAGCAGTACTTC.

The J gene is TRBJ2-5, the V gene TRBV3-1 (or the pseudogene TRBV3-2); 9 bases fit TRBD2. Germline V gives CDR1 LGHDT, CDR2 YNNKEL (reference sequence). The V gene end was trimmed by 1 base and the J gene end by 7 bases; junction bases not matched to a gene: 7. The CDR3 has 15 amino acids. The CDR3 here is CASSQAAGGKTTQYF. The CDR3 coding sequence is TGTGCCAGCAGCCAAGCGGCGGGAGGGAAGACGACCCAGTACTTC.

The J gene is TRBJ1-3, the V gene TRBV5-1; possible D gene TRBD1, 6 bases. Trimming cost V 0 bases and J 0 bases, with 16 bases left between them. CDR1 and CDR2 (germline): SGHRS, YFSETQ. The CDR3 has 18 amino acids. CDR3 DNA sequence: TGCGCCAGCAGCTTGGCAGGGGACCCGACTGGCTCTGGAAACACCATATATTTT. The encoded protein is CASSLAGDPTGSGNTIYF.

This CDR3 is CASSLGTSGTHEQFF. The CDR3 DNA follows: TGTGCCAGCAGCTTGGGGACTAGCGGGACCCATGAGCAGTTCTTC. This chain connects TRBV11-2 to TRBJ2-1, with 13 bases that match TRBD2. Germline V gene lookup returns CDR1 SGHAT and CDR2 FQNNGV. CDR3 length: 15 residues. Germline trimming cut 3 bases from V and 8 bases from J; bases unmatched to any gene: 4.

The chain employs TRBV6-5 and TRBJ2-7, with 7 bases aligning to TRBD2. CDR1 and CDR2 (germline): MNHEY, SVGAGI. This CDR3 is 15 amino acids long. V gave up 0 bases and J gave up 4 bases; unmatched junction bases: 6. The chain's CDR3 is CASSYSERDGYEQYF. The CDR3 DNA reads TGTGCCAGCAGTTACTCGGAGCGGGATGGGTACGAGCAGTACTTC.

The chain links TRBV6-4 to TRBJ2-3; D is undetermined. Between the trimmed V and J ends, which lost 6 bases and 4 bases, there was a span of 17 bases. The CDR3 contains 15 residues. Per the germline V gene, CDR1 is MRHNA and CDR2 is SNTAGT. CDR3 protein: CASRTSSSSPDTQYF. In DNA, the CDR3 is TGTGCCAGCAGGACCTCTAGTTCAAGTCCAGATACGCAGTATTTT.

The chain joins TRBV6-6 to TRBJ1-1; 7 bases are a match to TRBD1. The germline V gene has CDR1 MNHNY and CDR2 SVGAGI (reference sequence). Trimming at V came to 8 bases and at J to 1 base, leaving 10 bases not matched to a gene. The CDR3 is made up of 15 amino acids. As DNA, the CDR3 is TGTGCCAGCGCGAATCGCGGGACAGCGAACACTGAAGCTTTCTTT. Translated, it gives CASANRGTANTEAFF.

The V and J genes are TRBV5-1 and TRBJ1-1; D unresolved. The ends were cut back, 0 bases at V and 0 bases at J, with 6 bases in the middle. Germline CDR1 and CDR2: SGHRS and YFSETQ. This CDR3 spans 14 amino acids. The CDR3 DNA sequence: TGCGCCAGCAGCTTGGCACAAATGAACACTGAAGCTTTCTTT. Protein: CASSLAQMNTEAFF.

The CDR3 region is CASSEARTGGPKNIQYF. The CDR3 coding sequence is TGTGCCAGCAGTGAAGCGAGGACGGGAGGCCCCAAAAACATTCAGTACTTC. V and J are TRBV2 and TRBJ2-4, with 7 bases that match TRBD2. Germline CDR1 SNHLY, CDR2 FYNNEI. This CDR3 contains 17 residues. J lost 2 bases, V lost 0 bases, and 7 bases had no gene match.

This clone is a singleton in its sample. J is TRBJ2-5 and V is TRBV6-5; possible D gene TRBD2, 6 bases. Germline CDR1 MNHEY, CDR2 SVGAGI. V lost 8 bases and J lost 2, with 12 bases in between. The CDR3 loop spans 13 amino acids. CDR3 sequence: CASGDLPQETQYF. The CDR3 nucleotides are TGTGCCAGCGGGGACTTGCCTCAAGAGACCCAGTACTTC.

J is TRBJ1-3 and V is TRBV30; no clear D gene. Per germline, CDR1 GTSNPN and CDR2 SVGIG (reference sequence). The length of the CDR3 is 15 residues. The V gene lost 0 bases and the J gene lost 0 bases, with 9 bases spanning the gap. CDR3 sequence (DNA): TGTGCCTGGAGTGTAGGCCGGAGCTCTGGAAACACCATATATTTT. Encoded protein: CAWSVGRSSGNTIYF.

The chain recombines TRBV9 with TRBJ1-1, with 9 bases lining up with TRBD1. V lost 4 bases to trimming and J lost 1 base; unmatched junction nucleotides: 14. The V gene's germline CDR1 is SGDLS and CDR2 YYNGEE. The CDR3 is 18 residues long. CDR3 nucleotides: TGTGCCAGCAGCCCCCGACAGGGGGTCGTCACAGGGAACACTGAAGCTTTCTTT. It specifies CASSPRQGVVTGNTEAFF.

This clone was seen once. This chain uses TRBV5-1 with TRBJ1-1, with TRBD1 matching 8 bases. This CDR3 spans 14 amino acids. Germline values: CDR1 SGHRS, CDR2 YFSETQ. V shed 5 bases and J 7 bases; nucleotides not matched to a gene: 10. CDR3 bases: TGCGCCAGCAGTCTCGGACAGGGCGAGATTGAAGCTTTCTTT. Residues: CASSLGQGEIEAFF.

The chain combines TRBV5-1 with TRBJ2-1; 7 nucleotides align to TRBD1. The CDR3 is made up of 15 amino acids. Per the germline V gene, CDR1 is SGHRS and CDR2 is YFSETQ. The V gene end was trimmed by 2 bases and the J gene end by 1 base; junction bases not matched to a gene: 3. CDR3 bases: TGCGCCAGCAGCTTCATGACAGGGTCCTACAATGAGCAGTTCTTC. Its translation: CASSFMTGSYNEQFF. Supplemented by reference TRBV5-1 and TRBJ2-1, the full variable domain reads KAGVTQTPRYLIKTRGQQVTLSCSPISGHRSVSWYQQTPGQGLQFLFEYFSETQRNKGNFPGRFSGRQFSNSRSEMNVSTLELGDSALYLCASSFMTGSYNEQFFGPGTRLTVL.

V usage is TRBV11-2 and J usage is TRBJ2-7; 8 bases are a match to TRBD1. The V gene end was trimmed by 6 bases and the J gene end by 3 bases; junction bases not matched to a gene: 16. The germline gives CDR1 SGHAT, CDR2 FQNNGV. This CDR3 contains 17 residues. This chain's CDR3 is CASRTWGRTGRGYEQYF. CDR3 bases: TGTGCCAGCAGGACCTGGGGGCGGACAGGGAGAGGCTACGAGCAGTACTTC. Combining the CDR3 with reference TRBV11-2 and TRBJ2-7 gives the whole variable domain EAGVAQSPRYKIIEKRQSVAFWCNPISGHATLYWYQQILGQGPKLLIQFQNNGVVDDSQLPKDRFSAERLKGVDSTLKIQPAKLEDSAVYLCASRTWGRTGRGYEQYFGPGTRLTVT.

This chain uses TRBV24-1 with TRBJ2-6; D possibly corresponds to TRBD1 (6 bases). From germline, CDR1 is KGHDR and CDR2 SFDVKD. V lost 10 bases and J 0 bases, leaving 12 bases between the germline ends. The CDR3 is 15 residues long. CDR3 nucleotide sequence: TGTGCCACGGCAGGGGCCGACTCTGGGGCCAACGTCCTGACTTTC. Protein sequence: CATAGADSGANVLTF.

The V gene is TRBV6-5, the J gene TRBJ1-1; a possible D gene is TRBD1 (5 bases). CDR1 and CDR2 (germline): MNHEY, SVGAGI. The ends were cut back, 5 bases at V and 3 bases at J, with 16 bases in the middle. CDR3 length: 15 amino acids. The CDR3 DNA reads TGTGCCAGCAGTCAAACTTTCCGGGACTACACTGAAGCTTTCTTT. Protein: CASSQTFRDYTEAFF.

V and J are TRBV28 and TRBJ1-4; possible D gene TRBD1, 5 bases. CDR3 length equals 17 residues. Germline CDR1 is MDHEN and CDR2 is SYDVKM. With 5 bases removed from V and 2 bases from J, the gap between germline ends came to 18 bases. Here the CDR3 reads CASSPISGWTTNEKLFF. CDR3 in DNA: TGTGCCAGCAGTCCCATCTCAGGGTGGACGACTAATGAAAAACTGTTTTTT.

The chain uses TRBV10-2 and TRBJ1-2; 11 positions match TRBD1. Germline lookup yields CDR1 WSHSY and CDR2 SAAADI. V lost 5 bases to trimming and J lost 6 bases; unmatched junction nucleotides: 8. The CDR3 has 15 amino acids. CDR3: CASSNIRDRGNGYTF. CDR3 in DNA: TGCGCCAGCAGTAATATCCGGGACAGGGGGAATGGCTACACCTTC.

CDR3 bases: TGCGCCAGCAGCTTGTGGCAGGGGTCAGAGACCCAGTACTTC. Translating gives CASSLWQGSETQYF. The chain is built from TRBV5-1 and TRBJ2-5; D perhaps matches TRBD1 (6 bases). The CDR3 runs to 14 residues. The V gene lost 1 base and the J gene lost 4 bases, with 11 bases spanning the gap. Per the germline V gene, CDR1 is SGHRS and CDR2 is YFSETQ.

The chain has TRBV5-1 and TRBJ1-1, with TRBD1 matching 12 bases. The J segment lost 6 bases and the V segment lost 4 bases, leaving 7 bases of the junction unmatched. Germline V gene data show CDR1 as SGHRS and CDR2 as YFSETQ. The CDR3 extends over 15 amino acids. CDR3: CASSQGQGAIAEAFF. The CDR3 coding sequence is TGCGCCAGCAGCCAGGGACAGGGGGCGATCGCTGAAGCTTTCTTT.

V usage is TRBV14 and J usage is TRBJ2-5; D is possibly TRBD1 (7 bases). The germline CDR1 and CDR2 sequences are SGHDN and FVKESK. The CDR3 consists of 17 residues. Trimming pared 3 bases from V and 6 bases from J, leaving 23 bases between. The CDR3 loop reads CASSQLRETGRSKTQYF. The CDR3 DNA follows: TGTGCCAGCAGCCAGTTAAGGGAGACAGGGAGGAGCAAGACCCAGTACTTC. The variable domain in full, completed from reference TRBV14 and TRBJ2-5, reads EAGVTQFPSHSVIEKGQTVTLRCDPISGHDNLYWYRRVMGKEIKFLLHFVKESKQDESGMPNNRFLAERTGGTYSTLKVQPAELEDSGVYFCASSQLRETGRSKTQYFGPGTRLLVL.